These 23 T cell receptor beta chains were all obtained from the same sample, sequenced in a study of shared clonotypes between healthy human individuals. The repertoire was sequenced with immunoSEQ multiplex PCR; TCRdb's copy has only in-frame clones and lacks some. This sample has around 1.1 million clones, with 75% to 80% found just once. Sequencing used memory CD4+ T cells from PBMCs. Regarding subset: CD45RA-negative fraction. Receptor source: a man between 18 and 29 years old in good health. Some clones in this sample may be carry-over from other donors' samples.

The chain carries TRBV5-1 and TRBJ1-2; D might be TRBD1 (6 bases). This CDR3 has 14 amino acids. The V gene lost 0 bases and the J gene lost 5 bases, with 11 bases spanning the gap. Per germline, CDR1 SGHRS and CDR2 YFSETQ. This CDR3 reads CASSLAGERYGYTF. CDR3 in DNA: TGCGCCAGCAGCTTGGCAGGGGAGAGATATGGCTACACCTTC.

The J gene is TRBJ1-1, the V gene TRBV5-1; 7 bases line up with TRBD1. Looked up from germline, CDR1 is SGHRS and CDR2 is YFSETQ. V lost 4 bases, J lost 11 bases, and 14 bases stayed unmatched. The CDR3 has 14 amino acids. In DNA form, the CDR3 reads TGCGCCAGCAGCGGAATAAGGGGGCGCGGAGAGGCTTTCTTT. It translates to CASSGIRGRGEAFF. Drawing the rest from reference TRBV5-1 and TRBJ1-1, the complete variable domain is KAGVTQTPRYLIKTRGQQVTLSCSPISGHRSVSWYQQTPGQGLQFLFEYFSETQRNKGNFPGRFSGRQFSNSRSEMNVSTLELGDSALYLCASSGIRGRGEAFFGQGTRLTVV.

The CDR3 reads CASSPSSGLQETQYF. The CDR3 DNA reads as TGTGCCAGCAGCCCATCTAGCGGGTTGCAAGAGACCCAGTACTTC. The chain joins TRBV7-3 to TRBJ2-5; TRBD2 matches 8 bases. The V gene's germline CDR1 is SGHTA and CDR2 FQGTGA. J gave up 2 bases and V 5 bases, and 7 bases lay outside the gene matches. CDR3 length: 15 residues.

The chain couples TRBV4-3 to TRBJ2-1; D not resolved. Germline V gives CDR1 LGHNA, CDR2 YSLEER. CDR3 length: 17 residues. V was trimmed by 4 bases and J by 2 bases, leaving 18 bases between them. CDR3 nucleotide sequence: TGCGCCAGCAGCCCCACAAGGTCGCATCCGGCCTACAATGAGCAGTTCTTC. Amino acids: CASSPTRSHPAYNEQFF.

V gene TRBV5-1 combines with J gene TRBJ2-1; TRBD1 matches at 10 bases. The CDR3 sequence is 16 residues long. Germline CDR1 is SGHRS and CDR2 is YFSETQ. Germline trimming cut 0 bases from V and 9 bases from J; bases unmatched to any gene: 9. DNA of the CDR3: TGCGCCAGCAGCTTGGCCGGGACAGGGGATGTCGGTGAGCAGTTCTTC. Translation gives CASSLAGTGDVGEQFF.

The chain carries TRBV6-6 and TRBJ1-3; a weak D match, TRBD1 (6 bases). The CDR3 covers 15 residues. The germline V gene has CDR1 MNHNY and CDR2 SVGAGI (reference sequence). Trimming left V 7 bases short and J 0 bases short, with 13 bases between. The DNA for the CDR3 is TGTGCCAGCACCCCCACGGACAGCTCTGGAAACACCATATATTTT. Amino acids: CASTPTDSSGNTIYF.

This chain connects TRBV6-1 to TRBJ2-3, with D unclear. Germline CDR1 is MNHNS and CDR2 is SASEGT. Between the trimmed V and J ends, which lost 8 bases and 0 bases, there was a span of 15 bases. The CDR3 has 15 amino acids. In nucleotides, the CDR3 is TGTGCCAGCTCCTTAAGGGCCTTAAGCACAGATACGCAGTATTTT. Its protein product is CASSLRALSTDTQYF.

In nucleotides, the CDR3 is TGTGCCACCAGCAGAGGGACTAGCGGAACCCCACTCGACGAGCAGTACTTC. Translated, it gives CATSRGTSGTPLDEQYF. The rearrangement links TRBV15 to TRBJ2-7; 10 bases line up with TRBD2. The V gene end was trimmed by 1 base and the J gene end by 5 bases; junction bases not matched to a gene: 11. Germline V gene lookup returns CDR1 LNHNV and CDR2 YYDKDF (reference sequence). The CDR3 length is 17 residues.

The rearrangement uses TRBV27 and TRBJ2-1; 7 nucleotides line up with TRBD2. The CDR3 runs 14 residues. The J segment lost 2 bases and the V segment lost 7 bases, leaving 5 bases of the junction unmatched. In germline, CDR1 is MNHEY, CDR2 SMNVEV (reference sequence). DNA for the CDR3: TGTGCCAGCAAATCTAGCGGCCCCTACAATGAGCAGTTCTTC. Its translation: CASKSSGPYNEQFF.

The sample holds one count of this clone. V usage is TRBV4-3 and J usage is TRBJ2-7; a possible D gene is TRBD2 (5 bases). V was clipped by 4 bases and J by 0 bases, with 22 bases between them. Looked up from germline, CDR1 is LGHNA and CDR2 is YSLEER. The CDR3 runs 18 residues. CDR3 sequence: CASSLHRGSVPSSYEQYF. The CDR3 DNA is TGCGCCAGCAGCCTCCATAGAGGGTCGGTCCCTAGCTCCTACGAGCAGTACTTC.

The chain employs TRBV19 and TRBJ2-1; 8 nucleotides agree with TRBD2. Losses at the gene ends were 9 bases for V and 8 bases for J; bases not matched to a gene: 9. Germline CDR1 and CDR2: LNHDA and SQIVND (reference sequence). The CDR3 runs to 13 residues. The DNA for the CDR3 is TGTGCCAGCTCCCGTAGCGGGATCTATGAGCAGTTCTTC. As protein: CASSRSGIYEQFF.

The V call is TRBV30, the J call TRBJ2-1; either TRBD1 or TRBD2 may supply D (5 bases each). Germline CDR1 reads GTSNPN; CDR2 reads SVGIG (reference sequence). Trimming took off 0 bases at V and 1 base at J, with 10 bases between the two ends. This CDR3 is built from 15 residues. This CDR3 is CAWSVRDGSYNEQFF. The CDR3 coding sequence is TGTGCCTGGAGTGTACGGGACGGGTCCTACAATGAGCAGTTCTTC.

This clone was found once. This chain joins TRBV28 and TRBJ1-4; D unresolved. Per the germline V gene, CDR1 is MDHEN and CDR2 is SYDVKM. The germline V and J ends were trimmed by 4 bases and 3 bases, with 12 bases remaining between them. The CDR3 is made up of 15 amino acids. CDR3 residues: CASSSQTLANEKLFF. Written as DNA, the CDR3 is TGTGCCAGCAGTTCCCAAACATTAGCTAATGAAAAACTGTTTTTT.

The chain couples TRBV7-9 to TRBJ2-3; a possible D gene is TRBD1 (7 bases). The germline CDR1 and CDR2 sequences are SEHNR and FQNEAQ (reference sequence). The CDR3 sequence is 14 residues long. The CDR3 is CVIHDGGGKDTQYF. For the CDR3, the DNA is TGTGTCATCCACGACGGAGGGGGCAAGGATACGCAGTATTTT.

The gene calls are TRBV18 and TRBJ2-2; TRBD1 or TRBD2 may be the D gene (5 bases each). CDR3 length equals 15 residues. Looked up from germline, CDR1 is KGHSH and CDR2 is LQKENI. The V and J ends lost 2 bases and 2 bases respectively, with 9 bases between them. Written as DNA, the CDR3 is TGTGCCAGCTCACCAAGGGACGGTAACACCGGGGAGCTGTTTTTT. Its protein product is CASSPRDGNTGELFF.

This clone was seen a single time. The chain uses TRBV5-1 and TRBJ1-1, with TRBD1 as a possible D gene (6 bases). Germline CDR1 is SGHRS and CDR2 is YFSETQ. The CDR3 spans 15 residues. With 4 bases removed from V and 3 bases from J, the gap between germline ends came to 16 bases. The CDR3 DNA follows: TGCGCCAGCAGCCCCAGGGGCGGGGGTGACACTGAAGCTTTCTTT. This encodes CASSPRGGGDTEAFF.

This chain uses TRBV19 with TRBJ1-1, with 8 bases fitting TRBD1. Germline assignment: CDR1 LNHDA and CDR2 SQIVND (reference sequence). V shed 1 base and J 3 bases; nucleotides not matched to a gene: 4. The length of the CDR3 is 15 residues. DNA for the CDR3: TGTGCCAGTAGTATAGGGGGACAGGTTGACACTGAAGCTTTCTTT. Amino acid sequence: CASSIGGQVDTEAFF.

The chain links TRBV27 to TRBJ2-1; 7 nucleotides align to TRBD2. This CDR3 contains 15 residues. Germline V gene sequence: CDR1 MNHEY, CDR2 SMNVEV (reference sequence). J lost 2 bases, V lost 3 bases, and 4 bases had no gene match. As DNA, the CDR3 is TGTGCCAGCAGTTTGGGTGGGACTACCTACAATGAGCAGTTCTTC. It encodes CASSLGGTTYNEQFF.

V and J are TRBV10-2 and TRBJ1-1, with D possibly matching TRBD1 (6 bases). The V gene's germline CDR1 is WSHSY and CDR2 SAAADI. V lost 6 bases and J lost 5, with 13 bases in between. This CDR3 contains 13 residues. The CDR3 is CASRRQAGTEAFF. As DNA, the CDR3 is TGCGCCAGCAGAAGACAGGCTGGTACTGAAGCTTTCTTT.

V and J are TRBV11-2 and TRBJ2-7; tentative D call: TRBD2 (6 bases). Germline V lookup: CDR1 SGHAT, CDR2 FQNNGV. V lost 5 bases to trimming and J lost 3 bases, with 14 bases between them. The CDR3 contains 14 residues. This CDR3 reads CASSPGTGNYEQYF. DNA for the CDR3: TGTGCCAGCAGCCCCGGGACTGGTAACTACGAGCAGTACTTC.

The chain links TRBV6-5 to TRBJ2-5; D remains unclear. The V gene's germline CDR1 is MNHEY and CDR2 SVGAGI. Trimming left V 8 bases short and J 4 bases short, with 11 bases between. The CDR3 contains 12 residues. DNA for the CDR3: TGTGCCAGCGTAGATCCGGGAGAGACCCAGTACTTC. This encodes CASVDPGETQYF.

The chain joins TRBV15 to TRBJ1-5; no reliable D call. The ends were cut back, 5 bases at V and 7 bases at J, with 18 bases in the middle. Germline V CDR1 and CDR2: LNHNV, YYDKDF (reference sequence). This CDR3 contains 15 residues. CDR3 protein: CATSVQDGIKQPQHF. CDR3 bases: TGTGCCACCAGCGTCCAGGACGGCATTAAACAGCCCCAGCATTTT.

This sequence joins TRBV5-4 and TRBJ2-3; 9 bases align to TRBD2. The CDR3 length is 19 residues. The V segment lost 4 bases and the J segment 3 bases; nucleotides outside the gene matches: 18. CDR1 and CDR2 from the germline V gene are SGHNT and YYREEE (reference sequence). In DNA, the CDR3 is TGTGCCAGCAGCCACCCCGCCCGGATAGCGGGAGATAGAACAGATACGCAGTATTTT. This codes for CASSHPARIAGDRTDTQYF.